This T cell receptor beta chain was found in a study of shared T cell receptors in the human thymus. Assay used: immunoSEQ multiplex PCR; TCRdb lists only in-frame clones, some missing. Here the sample spans about 710,000 clones, about 89% being singletons. This sample was shared with a second study, whose subject was human thymus T cells. As that study records: Among the donors, all were healthy Finnish infants having corrective surgery for congenital heart defects. Resections from corrective heart surgery supplied the thymus tissue. It looked as if thymic and blood repertoires used V and J genes in a biased way. Among unrelated individuals, related research reported thymic repertoires that overlapped highly.

The sequenced sample consisted of thymocytes. The sequence was obtained from a boy younger than two with a congenital heart defect.

CDR3 DNA sequence: TGTGCCAGCAGCCGTCAACCTCACTCGCGGGAGGGCCCCACAATTCGTGAGCAGTTCTTC. Amino acid sequence: CASSRQPHSREGPTIREQFF. The V and J genes are TRBV13 and TRBJ2-1; 9 bases match TRBD2. CDR3 length equals 20 residues. From germline, CDR1 is PRHDT and CDR2 FYEKMQ (reference sequence). The J segment lost 9 bases and the V segment lost 5 bases, leaving 26 bases of the junction unmatched.